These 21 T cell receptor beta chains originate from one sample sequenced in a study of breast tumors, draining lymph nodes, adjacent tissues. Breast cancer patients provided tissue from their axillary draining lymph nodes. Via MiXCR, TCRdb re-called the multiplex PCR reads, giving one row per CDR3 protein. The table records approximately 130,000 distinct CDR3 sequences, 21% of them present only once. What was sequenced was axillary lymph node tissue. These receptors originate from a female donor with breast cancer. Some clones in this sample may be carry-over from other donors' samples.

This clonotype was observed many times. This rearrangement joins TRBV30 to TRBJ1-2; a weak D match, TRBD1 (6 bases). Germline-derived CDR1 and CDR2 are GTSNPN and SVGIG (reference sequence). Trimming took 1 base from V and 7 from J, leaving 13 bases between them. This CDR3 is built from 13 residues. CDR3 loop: CAWSATGRIGYTF. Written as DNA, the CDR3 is TGTGCCTGGAGTGCCACAGGGAGGATTGGCTACACCTTC.

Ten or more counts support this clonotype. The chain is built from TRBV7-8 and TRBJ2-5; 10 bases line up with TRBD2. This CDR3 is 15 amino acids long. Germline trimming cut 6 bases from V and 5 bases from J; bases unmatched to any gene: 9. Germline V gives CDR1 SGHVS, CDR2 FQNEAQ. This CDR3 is CASRVTQREGETQYF. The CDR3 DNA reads TGTGCCAGCAGAGTCACCCAGCGGGAGGGCGAGACCCAGTACTTC.

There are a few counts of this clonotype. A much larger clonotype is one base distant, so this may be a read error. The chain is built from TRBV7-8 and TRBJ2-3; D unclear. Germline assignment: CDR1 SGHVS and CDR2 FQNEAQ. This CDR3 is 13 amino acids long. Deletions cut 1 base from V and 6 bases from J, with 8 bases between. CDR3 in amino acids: CASSLGLLDTQYF. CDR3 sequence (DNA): TGTGCCAGCAGCTTAGGCCTCCTTGATACGCAGTATTTT.

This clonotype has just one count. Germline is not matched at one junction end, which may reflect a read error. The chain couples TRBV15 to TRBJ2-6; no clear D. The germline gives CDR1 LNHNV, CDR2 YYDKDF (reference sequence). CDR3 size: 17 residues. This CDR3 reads CATSNTCTEAGVNVLTF. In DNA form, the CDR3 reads TGTGCCACCAGTAACACTTGCACAGAAGCTGGGGTCAACGTCCTGACTTTC.

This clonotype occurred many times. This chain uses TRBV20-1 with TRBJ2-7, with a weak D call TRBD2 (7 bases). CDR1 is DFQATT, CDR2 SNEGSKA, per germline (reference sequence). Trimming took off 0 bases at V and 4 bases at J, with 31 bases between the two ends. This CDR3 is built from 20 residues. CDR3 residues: CSARDIRGGSSGVPPYEQYF. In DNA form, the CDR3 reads TGCAGTGCTAGAGATATTAGGGGGGGGTCTAGCGGAGTCCCTCCGTACGAGCAGTACTTC.

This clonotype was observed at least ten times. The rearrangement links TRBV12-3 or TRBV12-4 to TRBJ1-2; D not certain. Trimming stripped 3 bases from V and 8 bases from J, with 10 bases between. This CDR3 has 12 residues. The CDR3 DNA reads TGTGCCAGCAGTTTTTCTGACTGGGGCTACACCTTC. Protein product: CASSFSDWGYTF.

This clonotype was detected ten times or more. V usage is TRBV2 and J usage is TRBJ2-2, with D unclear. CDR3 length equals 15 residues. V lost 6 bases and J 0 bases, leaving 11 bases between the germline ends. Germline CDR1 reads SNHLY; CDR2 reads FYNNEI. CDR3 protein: CASSLRASNTGELFF. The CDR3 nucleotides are TGTGCCAGCAGCCTCCGGGCCTCGAACACCGGGGAGCTGTTTTTT.

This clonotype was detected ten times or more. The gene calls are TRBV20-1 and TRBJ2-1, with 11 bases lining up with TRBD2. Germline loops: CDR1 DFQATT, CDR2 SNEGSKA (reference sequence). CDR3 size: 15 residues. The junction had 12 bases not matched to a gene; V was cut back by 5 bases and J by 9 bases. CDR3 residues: CSAGSFTSGSTEQFF. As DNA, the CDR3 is TGCAGTGCTGGGAGTTTCACTAGCGGGAGTACTGAGCAGTTCTTC.

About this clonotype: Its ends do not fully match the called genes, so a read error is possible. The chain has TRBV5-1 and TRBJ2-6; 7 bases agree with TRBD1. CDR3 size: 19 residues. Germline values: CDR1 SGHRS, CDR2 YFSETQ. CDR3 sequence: CASSLRIQGLIGGANVQTF. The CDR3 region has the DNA TGCGCCAGCAGCTTGAGGATACAGGGGTTAATCGGTGGGGCCAACGTCCAGACTTTC.

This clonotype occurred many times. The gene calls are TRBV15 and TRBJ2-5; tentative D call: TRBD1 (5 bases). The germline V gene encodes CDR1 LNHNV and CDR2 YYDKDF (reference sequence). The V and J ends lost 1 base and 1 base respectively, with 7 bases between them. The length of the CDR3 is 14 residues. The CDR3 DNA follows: TGTGCCACCAGCAGAGGACAGCTCCAAGAGACCCAGTACTTC. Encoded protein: CATSRGQLQETQYF.

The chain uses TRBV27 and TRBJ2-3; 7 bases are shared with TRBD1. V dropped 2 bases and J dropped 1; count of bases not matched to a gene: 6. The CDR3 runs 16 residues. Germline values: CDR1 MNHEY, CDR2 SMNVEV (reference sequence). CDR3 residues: CASSLRQGKGTDTQYF. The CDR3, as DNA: TGTGCCAGCAGTTTAAGACAGGGAAAAGGCACAGATACGCAGTATTTT.

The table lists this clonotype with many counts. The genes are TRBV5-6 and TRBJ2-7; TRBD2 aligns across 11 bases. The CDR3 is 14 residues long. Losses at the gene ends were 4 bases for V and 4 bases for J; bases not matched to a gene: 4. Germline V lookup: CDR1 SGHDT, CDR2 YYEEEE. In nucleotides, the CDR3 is TGTGCCAGCAGCACTCCTAGCGGGAGGTACGAGCAGTACTTC. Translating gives CASSTPSGRYEQYF.

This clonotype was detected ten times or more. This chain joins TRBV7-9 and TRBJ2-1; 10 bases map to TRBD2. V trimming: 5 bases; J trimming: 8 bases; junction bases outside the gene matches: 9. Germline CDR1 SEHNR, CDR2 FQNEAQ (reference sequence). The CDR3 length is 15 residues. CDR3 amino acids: CASSAPGTSAYEQFF. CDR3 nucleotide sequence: TGTGCCAGCAGCGCCCCCGGGACTAGCGCTTATGAGCAGTTCTTC. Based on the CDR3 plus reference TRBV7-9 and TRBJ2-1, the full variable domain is DTGVSQNPRHKITKRGQNVTFRCDPISEHNRLYWYRQTLGQGPEFLTYFQNEAQLEKSRLLSDRFSAERPKGSFSTLEIQRTEQGDSAMYLCASSAPGTSAYEQFFGPGTRLTVL.

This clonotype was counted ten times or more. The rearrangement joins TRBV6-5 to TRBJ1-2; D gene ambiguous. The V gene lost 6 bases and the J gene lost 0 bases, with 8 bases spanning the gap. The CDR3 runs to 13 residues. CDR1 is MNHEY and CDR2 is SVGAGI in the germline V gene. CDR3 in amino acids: CASRQTTNYGYTF. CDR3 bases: TGTGCCAGCAGACAGACAACTAACTATGGCTACACCTTC.

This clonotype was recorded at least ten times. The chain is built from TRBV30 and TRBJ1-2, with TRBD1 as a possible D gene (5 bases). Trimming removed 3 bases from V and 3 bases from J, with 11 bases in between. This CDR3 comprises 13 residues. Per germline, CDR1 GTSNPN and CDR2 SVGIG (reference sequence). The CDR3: CAWSQGVDYGYTF. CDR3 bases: TGTGCCTGGAGCCAGGGTGTCGACTATGGCTACACCTTC.

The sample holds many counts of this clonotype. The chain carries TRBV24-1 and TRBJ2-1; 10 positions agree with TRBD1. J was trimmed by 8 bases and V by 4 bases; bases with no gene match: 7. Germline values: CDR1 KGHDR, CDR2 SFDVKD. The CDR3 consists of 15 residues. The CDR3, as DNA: TGTGCCACCAGTGACTCCAGGACAGGGGGAGATGAGCAGTTCTTC. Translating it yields CATSDSRTGGDEQFF.

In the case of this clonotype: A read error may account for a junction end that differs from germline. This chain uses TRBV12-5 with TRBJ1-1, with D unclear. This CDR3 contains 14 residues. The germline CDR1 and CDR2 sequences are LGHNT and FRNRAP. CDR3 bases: TGTGCTAGTGCTGTGGACGTGGGGAACACTGAAGCTCTCTTT. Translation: CASAVDVGNTEALF.

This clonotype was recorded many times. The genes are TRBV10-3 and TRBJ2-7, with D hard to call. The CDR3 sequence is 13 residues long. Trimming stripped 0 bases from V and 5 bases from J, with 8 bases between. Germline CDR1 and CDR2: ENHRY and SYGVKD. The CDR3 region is CAISESGQNEQYF. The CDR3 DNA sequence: TGTGCCATCAGTGAGTCAGGGCAGAACGAGCAGTACTTC.

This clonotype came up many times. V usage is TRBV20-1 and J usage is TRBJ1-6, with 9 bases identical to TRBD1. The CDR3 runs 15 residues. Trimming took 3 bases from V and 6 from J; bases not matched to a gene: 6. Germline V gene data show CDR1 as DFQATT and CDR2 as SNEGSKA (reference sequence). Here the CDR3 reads CSASLGTGTNSPLHF. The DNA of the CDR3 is TGCAGTGCTAGTCTCGGGACAGGGACTAATTCACCCCTCCACTTT.

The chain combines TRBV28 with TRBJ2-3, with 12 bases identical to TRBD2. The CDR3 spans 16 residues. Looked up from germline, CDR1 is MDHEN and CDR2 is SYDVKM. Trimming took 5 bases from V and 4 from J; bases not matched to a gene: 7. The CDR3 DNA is TGTGCCAGCAGTCCGGGACTAGCGGGTGGGTCAGATACGCAGTATTTT. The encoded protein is CASSPGLAGGSDTQYF.

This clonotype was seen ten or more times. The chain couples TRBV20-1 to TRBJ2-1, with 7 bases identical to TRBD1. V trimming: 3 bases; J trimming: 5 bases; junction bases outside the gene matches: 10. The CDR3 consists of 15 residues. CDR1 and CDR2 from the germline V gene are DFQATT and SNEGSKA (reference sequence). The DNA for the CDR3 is TGCAGTGCTAGGAGGGTCGGACAGGAAAACAATGAGCAGTTCTTC. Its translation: CSARRVGQENNEQFF.